Below, 27 T cell receptor beta chains from the same sample are listed, as sequenced in a study of cytomegalovirus exposure and HLA in healthy donors. Here immunoSEQ multiplex PCR was the method, and the copy in TCRdb shows in-frame clones only, minus some. Among about 49,000 clones listed, around 91% were seen once. Sequences were obtained from PBMCs. These receptors were collected from a man aged 18-30 years in good health and CMV-seronegative.

V is TRBV5-1 and J is TRBJ1-4, with 8 bases aligning to TRBD1. Germline lookup yields CDR1 SGHRS and CDR2 YFSETQ. V gave up 0 bases and J gave up 17 bases; unmatched junction bases: 9. The CDR3 has 13 residues. The CDR3 spells CASSLDSGTGSFF. For the CDR3, the DNA is TGCGCCAGCAGCTTGGATTCCGGGACAGGTAGTTTTTTT.

The V gene is TRBV6-5, the J gene TRBJ2-5; a possible D gene is TRBD1 (8 bases). CDR1 is MNHEY and CDR2 is SVGAGI in the germline V gene. There are 16 residues in the CDR3. Deletions cut 0 bases from V and 9 bases from J, with 20 bases between. CDR3 residues: CASSYSGGTGQRAQYF. The CDR3 region has the DNA TGTGCCAGCAGTTACTCGGGAGGGACAGGACAAAGGGCCCAGTACTTC.

V and J are TRBV11-3 and TRBJ2-7, with D possibly matching TRBD1 (5 bases). CDR1 and CDR2 (germline): SGHNT, YENEEA. The CDR3 is made up of 14 amino acids. Trimming shortened V by 2 bases and J by 2 bases, and 10 bases separated the two germline ends. The chain's CDR3 is CASSLLQVTYEQYF. DNA of the CDR3: TGTGCCAGCAGCTTATTACAGGTAACCTACGAGCAGTACTTC.

This clone has just one count. The CDR3 is CASSPFRSGETQYF. CDR3 nucleotide sequence: TGTGCCAGCAGCCCCTTCCGGTCGGGAGAGACCCAGTACTTC. The chain employs TRBV14 and TRBJ2-5; D remains unclear. V lost 4 bases and J 4 bases, leaving 13 bases between the germline ends. Germline V gene lookup returns CDR1 SGHDN and CDR2 FVKESK. This CDR3 region has 14 residues.

This clone has more than one count but fewer than ten. V gene TRBV9 combines with J gene TRBJ2-7, with D unclear. Germline CDR1 reads SGDLS; CDR2 reads YYNGEE. The ends were cut back, 3 bases at V and 3 bases at J, with 7 bases in the middle. CDR3 length: 12 amino acids. The CDR3 coding sequence is TGTGCCAGCAGCGAGAACGGCTACGAGCAGTACTTC. Translated, it gives CASSENGYEQYF.

The chain joins TRBV5-4 to TRBJ2-2, with 9 bases aligning to TRBD2. In germline, CDR1 is SGHNT, CDR2 YYREEE (reference sequence). J lost 5 bases, V lost 6 bases, and 8 bases had no gene match. The CDR3 spans 15 residues. In DNA, the CDR3 is TGTGCCAGCACCGAAGGCGGGAGGGGGACCGGGGAGCTGTTTTTT. It codes for CASTEGGRGTGELFF.

The chain has TRBV28 and TRBJ2-5; 7 bases map to TRBD2. The J segment lost 5 bases and the V segment lost 6 bases, leaving 6 bases of the junction unmatched. In germline, CDR1 is MDHEN, CDR2 SYDVKM. The CDR3 is 13 residues long. The CDR3 is CASRGEGLETQYF. The CDR3 DNA sequence: TGTGCCAGCAGAGGGGAGGGCCTCGAGACCCAGTACTTC.

This chain joins TRBV6-5 and TRBJ1-1; 8 nucleotides match TRBD1. This CDR3 contains 15 residues. Trimming removed 6 bases from V and 1 base from J; junction bases left unmatched: 7. From germline, CDR1 is MNHEY and CDR2 SVGAGI. As DNA, the CDR3 is TGTGCCAGCAGGCCTTTGACAGGGGCGAACACTGAAGCTTTCTTT. Encoded protein: CASRPLTGANTEAFF.

This CDR3 reads CASSLLGGQTNEKLFF. The CDR3 DNA is TGTGCCAGCAGTTTATTGGGGGGGCAGACTAATGAAAAACTGTTTTTT. The V call is TRBV28, the J call TRBJ1-4; D may be TRBD1 (6 bases). CDR1 and CDR2 from the germline V gene are MDHEN and SYDVKM. V lost 1 base to trimming and J lost 2 bases, with 11 bases between them. This CDR3 is 16 amino acids long.

The chain uses TRBV6-6 and TRBJ2-1, with TRBD2 matching over 10 bases. The V segment lost 0 bases and the J segment 4 bases; nucleotides outside the gene matches: 3. Per germline, CDR1 MNHNY and CDR2 SVGAGI (reference sequence). The CDR3 has 16 amino acids. The DNA of the CDR3 is TGTGCCAGCAGTTACTCCCCTAGCGGGAGATACAATGAGCAGTTCTTC. Translation: CASSYSPSGRYNEQFF.

The gene calls are TRBV7-8 and TRBJ1-4, with TRBD1 as a possible D gene (5 bases). Trimming pared 5 bases from V and 1 base from J, leaving 8 bases between. This CDR3 region has 14 residues. The V gene's germline CDR1 is SGHVS and CDR2 FQNEAQ. The CDR3 protein is CASSPQGTNEKLFF. CDR3 nucleotides: TGTGCCAGCAGCCCCCAGGGAACTAATGAAAAACTGTTTTTT. The full variable domain, its missing parts supplied by reference TRBV7-8 and TRBJ1-4, is GAGVSQSPRYKVAKRGQDVALRCDPISGHVSLFWYQQALGQGPEFLTYFQNEAQLDKSGLPSDRFFAERPEGSVSTLKIQRTQQEDSAVYLCASSPQGTNEKLFFGSGTQLSVL.

CDR3 in amino acids: CASSALPSGGDNEQFF. CDR3 coding DNA: TGTGCCAGCAGCGCCCTGCCTAGCGGAGGAGACAATGAGCAGTTCTTC. The chain employs TRBV11-2 and TRBJ2-1, with TRBD2 matching 7 bases. The germline V gene encodes CDR1 SGHAT and CDR2 FQNNGV. The CDR3 has 16 residues. The V and J ends lost 5 bases and 5 bases, in that order; junction bases with no gene match: 12.

The chain recombines TRBV19 with TRBJ1-5, with D perhaps TRBD1 (6 bases). Trimming removed 5 bases at V and 5 bases at J, with 13 bases between. This CDR3 is built from 14 residues. Per the germline V gene, CDR1 is LNHDA and CDR2 is SQIVND (reference sequence). The CDR3, as DNA: TGTGCCAGTAGTTACCGGGACACGTATCAGCCCCAGCATTTT. This sequence encodes CASSYRDTYQPQHF.

The chain has TRBV18 and TRBJ2-5; 10 nucleotides align to TRBD1. The CDR3 is 16 residues long. The germline gives CDR1 KGHSH, CDR2 LQKENI. The V and J ends lost 3 bases and 7 bases, in that order; junction bases with no gene match: 11. In DNA form, the CDR3 reads TGTGCCAGCTCACCGGTCGTGGGACAGGGGTCTGGGACCCAGTACTTC. It encodes CASSPVVGQGSGTQYF.

This chain uses TRBV6-5 with TRBJ2-1, with 12 bases fitting TRBD2. The CDR3 contains 16 residues. Germline CDR1 MNHEY, CDR2 SVGAGI. Losses at the gene ends were 4 bases for V and 3 bases for J; bases not matched to a gene: 4. CDR3 sequence: CASSSGLAGNYNEQFF. In DNA form, the CDR3 reads TGTGCCAGCAGTTCCGGACTAGCGGGAAACTACAATGAGCAGTTCTTC.

The DNA for the CDR3 is TGCGCCAGCAGCCAAGGCGGTTTCGCGAACGGCCCCTACAATGAGCAGTTCTTC. Encoded protein: CASSQGGFANGPYNEQFF. The chain links TRBV4-1 to TRBJ2-1; D call uncertain. The V and J ends lost 1 base and 2 bases respectively, with 18 bases between them. This CDR3 contains 18 residues. Germline V lookup: CDR1 MGHRA, CDR2 YSYEKL.

The chain employs TRBV4-1 and TRBJ2-7; D may be TRBD2 (6 bases). This CDR3 comprises 15 residues. Germline assignment: CDR1 MGHRA and CDR2 YSYEKL. Between the trimmed V and J ends, which lost 0 bases and 7 bases, there was a span of 16 bases. The CDR3 loop is CASSQEEWEDGEQYF. In DNA form, the CDR3 reads TGCGCCAGCAGCCAAGAAGAGTGGGAGGATGGGGAGCAGTACTTC.

V is TRBV5-4 and J is TRBJ2-5; perhaps TRBD1 as D (6 bases). V gave up 4 bases and J gave up 12 bases, with 16 bases separating them. This CDR3 comprises 12 residues. Germline values: CDR1 SGHNT, CDR2 YYREEE (reference sequence). The CDR3 DNA follows: TGTGCCAGCAGCGCAGACCGGACAGTCGAGTACTTC. As protein: CASSADRTVEYF.

The chain recombines TRBV18 with TRBJ2-7, with 8 bases lining up with TRBD1. Losses at the gene ends were 4 bases for V and 6 bases for J; bases not matched to a gene: 8. The CDR3 spans 14 residues. CDR1 and CDR2 from the germline V gene are KGHSH and LQKENI. CDR3 protein: CASSLDRGKTEQYF. The CDR3 DNA is TGTGCCAGCTCACTTGACAGGGGTAAAACCGAGCAGTACTTC.

The V call is TRBV11-1, the J call TRBJ2-5, with 8 nucleotides matching TRBD1. CDR1 and CDR2 from the germline V gene are SGHAT and FQDESV (reference sequence). J gave up 0 bases and V 3 bases, and 6 bases lay outside the gene matches. This CDR3 is 16 amino acids long. This CDR3 reads CASSFDRGGYQETQYF. As DNA, the CDR3 is TGTGCCAGCAGCTTCGACAGGGGTGGATACCAAGAGACCCAGTACTTC. Complete variable domain (other parts from reference TRBV11-1 and TRBJ2-5): EAEVAQSPRYKITEKSQAVAFWCDPISGHATLYWYRQILGQGPELLVQFQDESVVDDSQLPKDRFSAERLKGVDSTLKIQPAELGDSAMYLCASSFDRGGYQETQYFGPGTRLLVL.

The V gene is TRBV7-9, the J gene TRBJ1-1, with a tentative D call TRBD1 (5 bases). V was clipped by 5 bases and J by 11 bases, with 21 bases between them. CDR1 and CDR2 (germline): SEHNR, FQNEAQ (reference sequence). CDR3 size: 14 residues. The CDR3 DNA follows: TGTGCCAGCAGCCCCCCTACCCGGGGGGTAAGGGCTTTCTTT. It is translated as CASSPPTRGVRAFF.

The V and J genes are TRBV10-1 and TRBJ1-4, with D perhaps matching TRBD1 (5 bases). V lost 10 bases and J 4 bases, leaving 19 bases between the germline ends. The CDR3 runs 15 residues. The germline V gene has CDR1 WNHNN and CDR2 SYGVQD (reference sequence). The CDR3: CATSAGGSGNEKLFF. The CDR3, as DNA: TGCGCCACCTCGGCCGGGGGTAGCGGTAATGAAAAACTGTTTTTT.

This rearrangement joins TRBV7-2 to TRBJ2-7; TRBD2 matches at 7 bases. The CDR3 length is 17 residues. Per the germline V gene, CDR1 is SGHTA and CDR2 is FQGNSA. The trim removed 0 bases at V and 3 bases at J, leaving 11 bases unmatched. The CDR3 loop is CASSLALGGSFNYEQYF. The DNA of the CDR3 is TGTGCCAGCAGCTTAGCCCTGGGCGGGAGTTTTAACTACGAGCAGTACTTC.

The CDR3 DNA follows: TGCGCCAGCAGCTTGGAAGCGGGAGGGGAGAATGAGCAGTTCTTC. Protein sequence: CASSLEAGGENEQFF. This chain uses TRBV5-1 with TRBJ2-1; 10 nucleotides match TRBD2. The germline V gene encodes CDR1 SGHRS and CDR2 YFSETQ. This CDR3 contains 15 residues. V lost 0 bases, J lost 7 bases, and 4 bases stayed unmatched.

The V call is TRBV7-8, the J call TRBJ2-1; TRBD1 is a possible D gene (6 bases). Germline CDR1 SGHVS, CDR2 FQNEAQ. V was pared by 1 base and J by 1 base, with 8 bases between. The CDR3 spans 15 residues. This CDR3 reads CASSLDRASYNEQFF. The CDR3, as DNA: TGTGCCAGCAGCTTAGACAGGGCTTCCTACAATGAGCAGTTCTTC. Full variable domain (missing parts from reference TRBV7-8 and TRBJ2-1): GAGVSQSPRYKVAKRGQDVALRCDPISGHVSLFWYQQALGQGPEFLTYFQNEAQLDKSGLPSDRFFAERPEGSVSTLKIQRTQQEDSAVYLCASSLDRASYNEQFFGPGTRLTVL.

The chain uses TRBV10-3 and TRBJ1-4; TRBD1 matches at 9 bases. This CDR3 spans 15 amino acids. In germline, CDR1 is ENHRY, CDR2 SYGVKD. V shed 0 bases and J 7 bases; nucleotides not matched to a gene: 3. CDR3: CAISESGTGIEKLFF. In DNA form, the CDR3 reads TGTGCCATCAGTGAGTCCGGGACAGGGATTGAAAAACTGTTTTTT.

The rearrangement links TRBV5-5 to TRBJ1-4; D might be TRBD1 (6 bases). The CDR3 is made up of 15 amino acids. Trimming stripped 7 bases from V and 6 bases from J, with 19 bases between. Germline loops: CDR1 SGHKS, CDR2 YYEKEE (reference sequence). DNA of the CDR3: TGTGCCAGCTCCTGGACAGCTAATTGGGATGAAAAACTGTTTTTT. It specifies CASSWTANWDEKLFF.